This note documents a single T cell receptor (beta chain) sequence. Its antigen remains unidentified. No base qualities exist here, and no much larger clone lies one base off it. V loses 1 base of germline sequence and J loses 7 bases, and the interval between the two ends is 11 bases. Inclusive of the bounding cysteine and phenylalanine, the CDR3 is 14 residues long. Only the CDR3 portion is preserved as DNA: 42 bases, with reading frame beginning at the first base. CDR1 and CDR2 are drawn from the germline V gene (reference sequence): LNHDA, SQIVND. TCRbeta CDR3 regions were amplified from genomic DNA by means of the immunoSEQ Assay, a bias-controlled multiplex PCR. As for the original processing: The number of nucleated cells in each sample was estimated by amplification of reference gene primers within the assay. Sequence reads were collapsed and filtered to measure the absolute abundance of every unique TCRbeta CDR3 rearrangement. Productive Simpson clonality was computed per sample as the square root of Simpson's diversity index over productive rearrangements. In TCRdb, the immuneACCESS table is reduced to in-frame sequences with V and J assigned. These tables do not hold every clone; where another copy was compared, an unresolved V gene accounts for under half, and the others remain unexplained. V, J and clone size derive from that table, while D and trimming were established from the DNA sequence. The sample has 30,000 to 40,000 clones on record, around 90% of them singletons. The ten most abundant clones make up 20% to 25% of the sample.

The data stem from a study of blood T cell repertoires in COVID-19 (dated by TCRdb to about 2020). Background on the whole study: Samples from collaborators originated in the United States, Italy and Spain and spanned both the acute and convalescent phases of COVID-19. The samples were drawn from the first 160 participants of the ongoing ImmuneRACE study and from 1,254 subjects provided by 6 global collaborators. The sample metadata nearly always contained a de-identified subject ID, COVID-19 status, age in years and sex. Deeply sampled blood TCRbeta repertoires from subjects exposed to, actively infected with, or recovered from COVID-19 were included in the dataset. Where available, HLA class I and class II types were taken from metadata supplied by the sample provider and were not determined by assay-based typing. The material from the prospective study consisted of cDNA or gDNA derived from T cells, B-cell-depleted T cells, or PBMCs. The repertoires were released in a freely available public database meant as a resource for research on the immune response to SARS-CoV-2.

Each collaborating institution followed its own protocols to collect whole blood in K2EDTA tubes. For TCRbeta analysis, collaborator samples were shipped as frozen whole blood, as isolated PBMCs, or as DNA extracted from either sample type. Overall study outcomes, separate from this receptor: Clinical and demographic metadata were provided uncurated, with the amount varying by source and participant.

In this chain, TRBV19 is recombined with TRBJ2-1; TRBD2 is perhaps the D gene, given 6 matching bases. The source material was peripheral blood. This sequence originates from a man in his 60s with active or convalescent COVID-19. The encoded CDR3 is CASSIGAGTNEQFF. Read as DNA, the sequence is TGTGCCAGTAGTATAGGTGCGGGAACGAATGAGCAGTTCTTC.